The T cell receptor beta chain described here comes from a study of Graves' ophthalmopathy and Graves' hyperthyroidism. The CDR3 runs 15 residues. The V and J ends lost 2 bases and 11 bases, in that order; junction bases with no gene match: 9. Study conclusions and caveats: Most thyroid clonotypes expanded beyond 0.001 frequency were also found in blood.

This clonotype was found many times. The antigen remains unidentified. RNA served as the template for amplifying TCR beta CDR3 regions. HTBI primers were used in a first-round RT-PCR, which preceded a second-round multiplex PCR. TCRdb fed the multiplex PCR reads into MiXCR, producing one record per CDR3 protein. The data contain nearly 400,000 distinct CDR3 sequences, around 16% of them singletons. This clonotype originated in a woman between 18 and 30 years old with Graves' ophthalmopathy. The rearrangement uses TRBV12-3 or TRBV12-4 and TRBJ1-6; TRBD1 matches at 7 bases. The sample taken for sequencing was peripheral blood. The CDR3 region is CASSLRDRVTTPLHF. The DNA of the CDR3 is TGTGCCAGCAGTTTACGGGACAGAGTAACCACACCCCTCCACTTT.